This TCR beta chain stems from a study of cytomegalovirus exposure and HLA in healthy donors. Study overall: A prior analysis found about 110 million unique TCR beta sequences from around 190 million T cells. Whole-study findings and limits: CMV serostatus alone was available as immune exposure information.

This clone was observed once. The target antigen is unknown. Primers: 60 Vbeta forward and 13 Jbeta reverse. Data came from immunoSEQ multiplex PCR; TCRdb stores just in-frame clones and leaves some out. The sample holds 150,000 to 250,000 clones, less than 85% seen once. V dropped 3 bases and J dropped 14 bases, with 14 bases sitting between them. This CDR3 is 12 amino acids long. Per germline, CDR1 SGHTA and CDR2 FQGNSA. Sequenced material: PBMCs. The genes are TRBV7-2 and TRBJ2-4, with a weak D call TRBD1 (5 bases). The source of this sequence is a girl aged 10 to 17 in good health and CMV-seropositive. In DNA form, the CDR3 reads TGTGCCAGCAGCTTTGGGGCGAGCCAAAAGTACTTC. Its translation: CASSFGASQKYF.